A selection of T cell receptor beta chains follows, all from one sample in a study of blood T cells in healthy people across ages. TCRdb re-analysed the 5' RACE reads in MiXCR, keeping a single row per CDR3 protein. The profile shows about 800,000 distinct CDR3 sequences, 25% of them singletons. Separately, the same data were catalogued under a study of T cells of mothers and their children.

Specimen: blood. These TCRs come from a boy under 18 in good health. CDR3s include the opening cysteine and the closing phenylalanine or tryptophan. A D gene is named only where the DNA matches it firmly. A row's size may be missing; if present it is once, few, many or a size class.

j_gene: TRBJ1-2; abundance: NA; v_gene: TRBV29-1; d_gene: TRBD1; CDR3nt: TGCAGCGTTAGCCACCGGACAGGACTAAACTATGGCTACACCTTC; CDR3aa: CSVSHRTGLNYGYTF
j_gene: TRBJ2-7; abundance: NA; v_gene: TRBV15; d_gene: NA; CDR3nt: TGTGCCACCAGCAGAGAGGACGGGCTACAGACCTACGAGCAGTACTTC; CDR3aa: CATSREDGLQTYEQYF
j_gene: TRBJ1-1; abundance: NA; v_gene: TRBV7-9; d_gene: NA; CDR3nt: TGTGCCAGCAGCCCCAGTTATGAAGCTTTCTTT; CDR3aa: CASSPSYEAFF
j_gene: TRBJ2-7; abundance: NA; v_gene: TRBV4-1; d_gene: NA; CDR3nt: TGCGCCAGCAGCCAAGATCGTGGCTTTTCGGGGGATGAGCAGTACTTC; CDR3aa: CASSQDRGFSGDEQYF
j_gene: TRBJ2-7; abundance: NA; v_gene: TRBV20-1; d_gene: NA; CDR3nt: TGCAGTGCTAGACTCGAAACCTACACCTACGAGCAGTACTTC; CDR3aa: CSARLETYTYEQYF
j_gene: TRBJ1-1; abundance: NA; v_gene: TRBV14; d_gene: TRBD1; CDR3nt: TGTGCCAGCAGCCAAGTTCTGGGAACAGGGGGCACTGAAGCTTTCTTT; CDR3aa: CASSQVLGTGGTEAFF
j_gene: TRBJ2-4; abundance: few; v_gene: TRBV7-9; d_gene: NA; CDR3nt: TGTGCCAGCAGCTTCCCTTTGAAGGGAGATGGAAACATTCAGTACTTC; CDR3aa: CASSFPLKGDGNIQYF
j_gene: TRBJ2-2; abundance: few; v_gene: TRBV28; d_gene: TRBD1; CDR3nt: TGTGCCGGAAGACAGGGGAACACCGGGGAGCTGTTTTTT; CDR3aa: CAGRQGNTGELFF
j_gene: TRBJ2-5; abundance: NA; v_gene: TRBV11-2; d_gene: NA; CDR3nt: TGTGCCAGCGGAGAGATTACCGGGGATCAGACCCAGTACTTC; CDR3aa: CASGEITGDQTQYF
j_gene: TRBJ1-5; abundance: NA; v_gene: TRBV5-5; d_gene: TRBD1; CDR3nt: TGTGCCAGCAGCTTTTCAGGACAGGGGGGGCAGCCCCAGCATTTT; CDR3aa: CASSFSGQGGQPQHF
j_gene: TRBJ2-7; abundance: few; v_gene: TRBV18; d_gene: NA; CDR3nt: TGTGCCAGCTCACCGCTCAGGGAGTCCGAGCAGTACTTC; CDR3aa: CASSPLRESEQYF
j_gene: TRBJ2-3; abundance: NA; v_gene: TRBV5-1; d_gene: TRBD2; CDR3nt: TGCGCCAGCAGCACTACTAGCGGGGGGGACGGTACGCAGTATTTT; CDR3aa: CASSTTSGGDGTQYF
j_gene: TRBJ2-2; abundance: few; v_gene: TRBV20-1; d_gene: NA; CDR3nt: TGCAGTGCTAGATTGGGGAACACCGGGGAGCTGTTTTTT; CDR3aa: CSARLGNTGELFF
j_gene: TRBJ1-4; abundance: few; v_gene: TRBV15; d_gene: NA; CDR3nt: TGTGCCACCAGCTCCCCGGGGCTGACTAATGAAAAACTGTTTTTT; CDR3aa: CATSSPGLTNEKLFF
j_gene: TRBJ1-1; abundance: NA; v_gene: TRBV6-1; d_gene: NA; CDR3nt: TGTGCCAGCAGTACCGACCCAAGAGCTTTCTTT; CDR3aa: CASSTDPRAFF
j_gene: TRBJ1-1; abundance: few; v_gene: TRBV5-1; d_gene: NA; CDR3nt: TGCGCCAGCAGCTGGACGGGAGTGGACACTGAAGCTTTCTTT; CDR3aa: CASSWTGVDTEAFF
j_gene: TRBJ2-5; abundance: NA; v_gene: TRBV29-1; d_gene: NA; CDR3nt: TGCAGCGTTGACAGGCCAGCGGAGACCCAGTACTTC; CDR3aa: CSVDRPAETQYF
j_gene: TRBJ2-1; abundance: NA; v_gene: TRBV7-2; d_gene: NA; CDR3nt: TGTGCCAGCAGCTTACTTCCGGGACACCTAATGAATGAGCAGTTCTTC; CDR3aa: CASSLLPGHLMNEQFF
j_gene: TRBJ2-3; abundance: few; v_gene: TRBV6-5; d_gene: NA; CDR3nt: TGTGCCAGCAGTTACACGGCTCGATCCTATAGCACAGATACGCAGTATTTT; CDR3aa: CASSYTARSYSTDTQYF
j_gene: TRBJ2-1; abundance: NA; v_gene: TRBV28; d_gene: NA; CDR3nt: TGTGCCAGCAGTCATAGCGCCGTCGCGAGAAATGAGCAGTTCTTC; CDR3aa: CASSHSAVARNEQFF
j_gene: TRBJ2-3; abundance: few; v_gene: TRBV7-2; d_gene: NA; CDR3nt: TGTGCCAGCAGCCAGACACGCGATACGCAGTATTTT; CDR3aa: CASSQTRDTQYF
j_gene: TRBJ2-7; abundance: NA; v_gene: TRBV21-1; d_gene: NA; CDR3nt: TGTGCCAGCAGCAAAGGAATCCGGTTCCCGGACAGGGGGCAATCGAACAGGAACGAGCAGTACTTC; CDR3aa: CASSKGIRFPDRGQSNRNEQYF